These 5 T cell receptor beta chains share one sample of origin, sequenced in a study of cytomegalovirus exposure and HLA in healthy donors. 13 Jbeta primers and 60 Vbeta primers were used for the PCR. Measured with immunoSEQ multiplex PCR; TCRdb has only the in-frame clones, and not every one. Found here are over 150,000 clones, roughly 80% of them singletons; the top ten hold approximately 13%. Material: PBMCs. All receptors derive from a woman between 50 and 59 years old in good health and CMV-seronegative.

The chain couples TRBV11-2 to TRBJ2-1; no clear D gene. Germline V gives CDR1 SGHAT, CDR2 FQNNGV. The CDR3 extends over 13 amino acids. V was cut by 9 bases and J by 5 bases, with 14 bases left in between. The CDR3: CASNSNPDNEQFF. CDR3 DNA sequence: TGTGCCAGTAATTCTAACCCCGACAATGAGCAGTTCTTC.

A single count supports this clone. The chain combines TRBV9 with TRBJ2-7; 9 nucleotides line up with TRBD2. V trimming: 4 bases; J trimming: 6 bases; junction bases outside the gene matches: 11. This CDR3 is built from 15 residues. CDR1 and CDR2 from the germline V gene are SGDLS and YYNGEE. This CDR3 reads CASSPASVAGAEQYF. CDR3 in DNA: TGTGCCAGCAGCCCCGCCTCAGTAGCGGGGGCCGAGCAGTACTTC. Full variable domain (rest looked up from reference TRBV9 and TRBJ2-7): DSGVTQTPKHLITATGQRVTLRCSPRSGDLSVYWYQQSLDQGLQFLIQYYNGEERAKGNILERFSAQQFPDLHSELNLSSLELGDSALYFCASSPASVAGAEQYFGPGTRLTVT.

The chain combines TRBV7-9 with TRBJ2-3; 9 bases map to TRBD2. With V trimmed by 5 bases and J by 4 bases, 16 bases remained unmatched. The germline V gene encodes CDR1 SEHNR and CDR2 FQNEAQ (reference sequence). CDR3 length: 18 residues. The CDR3, as DNA: TGTGCCAGCAGCCCCTCCGGTGTGGCGGGAGGGTTTTCAGATACGCAGTATTTT. This translates into CASSPSGVAGGFSDTQYF.

The chain couples TRBV6-4 to TRBJ2-1; D might be TRBD2 (6 bases). This CDR3 is 16 amino acids long. V gave up 2 bases and J gave up 3 bases, with 14 bases separating them. Per the germline V gene, CDR1 is MRHNA and CDR2 is SNTAGT. The CDR3 spells CASSDGIGGVYNEQFF. The DNA for the CDR3 is TGTGCCAGCAGTGACGGTATTGGCGGGGTCTACAATGAGCAGTTCTTC.

This rearrangement joins TRBV27 to TRBJ1-2; 10 positions agree with TRBD1. This CDR3 comprises 15 residues. V lost 5 bases and J lost 7; bases outside the gene matches: 10. Germline lookup yields CDR1 MNHEY and CDR2 SMNVEV (reference sequence). CDR3 bases: TGTGCCAGCAGTAACCCGGGACAGGGGTATGGTGGCTACACCTTC. It encodes CASSNPGQGYGGYTF.